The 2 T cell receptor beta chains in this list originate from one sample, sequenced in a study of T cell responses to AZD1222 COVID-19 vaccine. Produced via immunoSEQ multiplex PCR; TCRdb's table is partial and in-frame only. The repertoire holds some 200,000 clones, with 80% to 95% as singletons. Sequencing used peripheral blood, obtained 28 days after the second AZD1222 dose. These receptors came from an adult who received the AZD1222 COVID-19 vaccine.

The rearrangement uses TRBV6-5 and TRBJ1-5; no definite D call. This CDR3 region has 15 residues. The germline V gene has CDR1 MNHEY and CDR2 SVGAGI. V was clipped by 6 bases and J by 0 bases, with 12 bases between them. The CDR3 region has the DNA TGTGCCAGCAGACCTGAGTTATATAGCAATCAGCCCCAGCATTTT. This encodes CASRPELYSNQPQHF.

The CDR3 region is CASSDLRETQYF. The CDR3 coding sequence is TGTGCCAGCAGTGATTTAAGAGAGACCCAGTACTTC. The rearrangement links TRBV7-9 to TRBJ2-5; no reliable D call. This CDR3 contains 12 residues. Between the trimmed V and J ends, which lost 6 bases and 4 bases, there was a span of 9 bases. Germline CDR1 SEHNR, CDR2 FQNEAQ (reference sequence).